The T cell receptor beta chain under discussion was sequenced for a study of blood T cell repertoires in COVID-19. On the study more broadly: Sites in the United States, Italy and Spain provided acute and convalescent COVID-19 samples. Sources were T cells, B-cell-depleted T cells, or PBMCs; the material itself was cDNA or gDNA.

Losses at the gene ends were 8 bases for V and 6 bases for J; bases not matched to a gene: 6. This CDR3 contains 13 residues. Germline V gene sequence: CDR1 SGHTA, CDR2 FQGNSA. In the authors' methods: Estimation of nucleated cell counts was performed using reference gene primer amplification. Assay used: immunoSEQ multiplex PCR; TCRdb lists only in-frame clones, some missing. The DNA gave D and trimming, while V, J and clone size come from that table. The data hold 88,000 or so clones, with 86% observed a single time. This clone has a single count. This TCR was sampled from a man aged 60-69 years with acute or convalescent COVID-19. Sequences were obtained from peripheral blood. The V call is TRBV7-2, the J call TRBJ1-2, with TRBD1 matching over 10 bases. The CDR3 DNA follows: TGTGCCAGCGGCAGACAGGGGGCTAATGGCTACACCTTC. As protein: CASGRQGANGYTF.